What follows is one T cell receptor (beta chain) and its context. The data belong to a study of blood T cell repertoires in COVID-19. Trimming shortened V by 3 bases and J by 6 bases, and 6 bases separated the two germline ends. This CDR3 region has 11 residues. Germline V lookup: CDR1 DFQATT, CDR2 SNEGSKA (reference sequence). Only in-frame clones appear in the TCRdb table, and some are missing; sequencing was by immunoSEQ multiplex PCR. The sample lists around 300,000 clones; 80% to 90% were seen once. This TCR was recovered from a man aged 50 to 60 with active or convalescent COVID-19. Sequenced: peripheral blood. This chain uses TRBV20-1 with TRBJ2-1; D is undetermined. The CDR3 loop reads CSARRANEQFF. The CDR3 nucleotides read TGCAGTGCTAGGAGAGCCAATGAGCAGTTCTTC.